This T cell receptor beta chain was sequenced during a study of blood T cell repertoires in COVID-19. The germline gives CDR1 MNHEY, CDR2 SVGAGI. The junction had 6 bases not matched to a gene; V was cut back by 6 bases and J by 5 bases. CDR3 length: 14 amino acids. How the authors handled the data: Researchers report that nucleated cell counts were estimated from reference gene primer amplification. Data came from immunoSEQ multiplex PCR; TCRdb stores just in-frame clones and leaves some out. That table furnishes V, J and clone size, whereas the DNA furnished D and trimming. The data show some 190,000 clones, about nine tenths seen once.

This receptor was taken from a man aged 18 to 30 with active or convalescent COVID-19. Sequenced sample: peripheral blood. V and J are TRBV6-5 and TRBJ2-5; 10 bases fit TRBD2. The CDR3 DNA reads as TGTGCCAGCAGCAGCGGGGGGGCCGCTGAGACCCAGTACTTC. This gives the protein CASSSGGAAETQYF.